This T cell receptor beta chain was obtained from a study of cytotoxic CD8 clonotypes in ibrutinib-treated CLL. Libraries were prepared by immunoSEQ multiplex PCR; TCRdb keeps only in-frame clonotypes and omits some of them. This sample carries approximately 57,000 clones, 56% of them seen once, and the ten largest clones take roughly 21%. The CDR3 is 15 amino acids. Germline values: CDR1 MNHEY, CDR2 SMNVEV (reference sequence). The V end lost 4 bases, the J end lost 0 bases, and 12 bases lay between the germline ends. The chain is built from TRBV27 and TRBJ1-2; weak D call: TRBD1 (6 bases). This receptor was identified in a human donor with chronic lymphocytic leukemia. This specimen was PBMCs, taken after 24 months of ibrutinib treatment. The CDR3: CASSSYTGSNYGYTF. DNA for the CDR3: TGTGCCAGCAGTTCCTACACAGGGTCTAACTATGGCTACACCTTC.